The present TCR beta chain was sequenced within a study of CD8+ T cells in alopecia areata. Study-wide context: Treated patients were scored for severity by percent of scalp affected. The study, taken as a whole, reports: Scalp sample data also include resident alphabeta T cells from normal skin. Lesional tissue from the scalp (especially in alopecia totalis/universalis) showed higher clonality than normal scalp.

As for this clone: Its target is unknown.

Extracted from the samples, RNA was reverse transcribed into cDNA to serve as the sequencing template. TCRdb's copy holds only in-frame clones and misses some; the assay was immunoSEQ multiplex PCR. The table has some 220,000 clones, approximately 57% seen once; the top ten hold roughly 1.5%. Treatment given: oral pan-JAK inhibitor, 5-10 mg twice daily. Punch biopsies of lesional scalp, plus peripheral blood, were taken from alopecia areata patients. The V gene's germline CDR1 is SGHRS and CDR2 YFSETQ. The CDR3 runs 16 residues. Trimming removed 0 bases at V and 6 bases at J, with 19 bases between. The TCR comes from a human donor with alopecia areata. The sample in question was CD4+ T cells sorted from blood, obtained at week 4, from a patient treated with tofacitinib. The chain has TRBV5-1 and TRBJ2-7; TRBD1 might be the D (6 bases). The CDR3 reads CASSLVDSGVASEQYF. As DNA, the CDR3 is TGCGCCAGCAGCTTGGTGGACTCAGGGGTCGCAAGCGAGCAGTACTTC.